This entry concerns a single T cell receptor (beta chain). What it recognizes is unknown. The data were taken from a study of CD8 T cells in Susac syndrome. In blood CD8+ and CD4+ T cells, TCR beta underwent sequencing. TEMRA cells were enriched by FACS, while CD8+ and CD4+ T cells were obtained through a negative isolation that was performed magnetically. RNA, at roughly 0.45 to 1 ug, was reverse transcribed with random hexamers. Multiplex immunoSEQ PCR targeted 54 Vbeta and 13 Jbeta TCR beta segments. TCRdb reprocessed the immunoSEQ multiplex PCR reads via MiXCR and lists one record per CDR3 protein. The data hold over 95,000 distinct CDR3 sequences, with around 90% observed a single time. Broader study findings: It was acknowledged in the study that the number of individuals who were included in its TCR sequencing and HLA analysis was relatively small.

Germline V lookup: CDR1 DFQATT, CDR2 SNEGSKA (reference sequence). The V segment lost 6 bases and the J segment 7 bases; nucleotides outside the gene matches: 14. CDR3 length: 14 residues. The chain recombines TRBV20-1 with TRBJ1-2; 7 bases agree with TRBD1. The receptor was derived from a human donor in good health. Material: CD4+ T cells from PBMCs. This CDR3 is CSARELTGQRGYTF. The DNA for the CDR3 is TGCAGTGCCCGCGAGTTGACAGGGCAGCGTGGCTACACCTTC.